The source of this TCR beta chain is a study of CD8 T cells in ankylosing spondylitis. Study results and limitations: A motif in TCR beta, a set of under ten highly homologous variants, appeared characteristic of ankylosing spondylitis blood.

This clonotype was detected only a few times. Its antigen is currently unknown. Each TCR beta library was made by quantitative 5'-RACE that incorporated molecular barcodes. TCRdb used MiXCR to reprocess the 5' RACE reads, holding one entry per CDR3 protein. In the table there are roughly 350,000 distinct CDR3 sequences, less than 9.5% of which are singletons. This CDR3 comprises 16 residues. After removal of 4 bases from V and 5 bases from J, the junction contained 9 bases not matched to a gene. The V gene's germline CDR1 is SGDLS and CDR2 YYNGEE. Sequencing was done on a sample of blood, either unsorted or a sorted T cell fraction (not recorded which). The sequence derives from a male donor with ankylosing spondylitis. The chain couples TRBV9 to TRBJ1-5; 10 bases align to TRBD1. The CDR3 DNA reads TGTGCCAGCAGCCCGGGACAGGGGCTTATGGATCAGCCCCAGCATTTT. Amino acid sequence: CASSPGQGLMDQPQHF.